Each of the 21 T cell receptor beta chains below was sequenced from the same sample in a study of blood T cell repertoires in COVID-19. Sequencing used immunoSEQ multiplex PCR; TCRdb keeps in-frame clones, though not all of them. This sample has 300,000 to 400,000 clones, with 85% to 90% found just once. The sequencing sample was made of PBMCs or T cells enriched from blood (not recorded which). The receptors originated from a woman in her thirties with acute COVID-19.

CDR3: CASRGTGLNTEAFF. The CDR3 nucleotides are TGTGCCAGCAGGGGGACAGGGCTGAACACTGAAGCTTTCTTT. The chain employs TRBV14 and TRBJ1-1; the match to TRBD1 covers 9 bases. V lost 6 bases to trimming and J lost 0 bases; unmatched junction nucleotides: 2. Germline CDR1 SGHDN, CDR2 FVKESK. The CDR3 contains 14 residues.

The V and J genes are TRBV11-2 and TRBJ1-1; D unresolved. The germline V gene encodes CDR1 SGHAT and CDR2 FQNNGV. Trimming took 0 bases from V and 6 from J, leaving 11 bases between them. The CDR3 extends over 14 amino acids. The CDR3 coding sequence is TGTGCCAGCAGCTTAGAGAGCCGAACCGCTGAAGCTTTCTTT. Amino acids: CASSLESRTAEAFF.

V usage is TRBV12-3 or TRBV12-4 and J usage is TRBJ2-3; D gene ambiguous. V gave up 3 bases and J gave up 4 bases, with 5 bases separating them. The CDR3 contains 12 residues. The CDR3 region is CASSFIPDTQYF. The CDR3 DNA is TGTGCCAGCAGTTTTATCCCAGATACGCAGTATTTT.

The J gene is TRBJ2-2, the V gene TRBV7-9; D unresolved. Trimming stripped 9 bases from V and 1 base from J, with 3 bases between. The CDR3 is 11 amino acids. Germline CDR1 SEHNR, CDR2 FQNEAQ (reference sequence). CDR3 protein: CASMNTGELFF. The CDR3 DNA reads as TGTGCCAGTATGAACACCGGGGAGCTGTTTTTT.

This clone is a singleton in its sample. This chain links TRBV7-9 with TRBJ2-6, with 7 bases lining up with TRBD1. The junction had 6 bases not matched to a gene; V was cut back by 0 bases and J by 1 base. CDR3 length: 18 amino acids. The germline gives CDR1 SEHNR, CDR2 FQNEAQ (reference sequence). The CDR3 region has the DNA TGTGCCAGCAGCTTAGCGCAGGGACAGATATCTGGGGCCAACGTCCTGACTTTC. Its protein product is CASSLAQGQISGANVLTF. Drawing the rest from reference TRBV7-9 and TRBJ2-6, the complete variable domain is DTGVSQNPRHKITKRGQNVTFRCDPISEHNRLYWYRQTLGQGPEFLTYFQNEAQLEKSRLLSDRFSAERPKGSFSTLEIQRTEQGDSAMYLCASSLAQGQISGANVLTFGAGSRLTVL.

The chain recombines TRBV6-2 or TRBV6-3 with TRBJ2-7; D might be TRBD1 (5 bases). This CDR3 is 14 amino acids long. Trimming left V 2 bases short and J 3 bases short, with 11 bases between. Germline V lookup: CDR1 MNHEY, CDR2 SVGEGT. The CDR3: CASSYPTDLYEQYF. CDR3 in DNA: TGTGCCAGCAGTTACCCGACAGATCTCTACGAGCAGTACTTC.

The chain links TRBV7-8 to TRBJ2-6; no clear D. The V end lost 1 base, the J end lost 0 bases, and 7 bases lay between the germline ends. Germline V gene data show CDR1 as SGHVS and CDR2 as FQNEAQ. CDR3 length: 16 residues. For the CDR3, the DNA is TGTGCCAGCAGCTTAGGGGCTGGCTCTGGGGCCAACGTCCTGACTTTC. Translating it yields CASSLGAGSGANVLTF.

The chain links TRBV6-1 to TRBJ2-4; a possible D gene is TRBD1 (5 bases). Germline V gene lookup returns CDR1 MNHNS and CDR2 SASEGT. The CDR3 totals 17 residues. The V end lost 1 base, the J end lost 0 bases, and 13 bases lay between the germline ends. Here the CDR3 reads CASSEDNRYLAKNIQYF. As DNA, the CDR3 is TGTGCCAGCAGTGAAGACAACAGGTACCTAGCCAAAAACATTCAGTACTTC.

The chain joins TRBV2 to TRBJ1-5; D might be TRBD1 (5 bases). V was pared by 5 bases and J by 7 bases, with 21 bases between. Germline lookup yields CDR1 SNHLY and CDR2 FYNNEI. The CDR3 is 16 residues long. In DNA form, the CDR3 reads TGTGCCAGCAGTCCCGTCCGTACAGGTTCGGGCCAGCCCCAGCATTTT. Protein sequence: CASSPVRTGSGQPQHF. Supplemented by reference TRBV2 and TRBJ1-5, the full variable domain reads EPEVTQTPSHQVTQMGQEVILRCVPISNHLYFYWYRQILGQKVEFLVSFYNNEISEKSEIFDDQFSVERPDGSNFTLKIRSTKLEDSAMYFCASSPVRTGSGQPQHFGDGTRLSIL.

This clone was detected a few times. CDR3 bases: TGTGCCAGTAGCAACGAGCAGTACTTC. It encodes CASSNEQYF. The V gene is TRBV19, the J gene TRBJ2-7; D not resolved. The CDR3 is 9 residues long. Germline CDR1 is LNHDA and CDR2 is SQIVND (reference sequence). V was trimmed by 6 bases and J by 5 bases, leaving 2 bases between them.

This clone was seen only a few times. The chain carries TRBV29-1 and TRBJ1-4; D gene unclear. The V and J ends lost 2 bases and 3 bases respectively, with 10 bases between them. Germline V gene lookup returns CDR1 SQVTM and CDR2 ANQGSEA. CDR3 size: 14 residues. CDR3 sequence reads: CSVESPAANEKLFF. CDR3 sequence (DNA): TGCAGCGTTGAAAGTCCAGCGGCTAATGAAAAACTGTTTTTT.

V gene TRBV3-1 (or the pseudogene TRBV3-2) combines with J gene TRBJ2-2, with D hard to call. Trimming stripped 4 bases from V and 1 base from J, with 7 bases between. The length of the CDR3 is 14 residues. In germline, CDR1 is LGHDT, CDR2 YNNKEL (reference sequence). For the CDR3, the DNA is TGTGCCAGCAGCCCAGGTTGGAACACCGGGGAGCTGTTTTTT. Amino acids: CASSPGWNTGELFF.

The sample holds a few counts of this clone. The chain carries TRBV7-9 and TRBJ1-1, with D perhaps TRBD1 (6 bases). The V end was cut by 4 bases, the J end by 1 base, with 22 bases between. Germline CDR1 SEHNR, CDR2 FQNEAQ (reference sequence). The CDR3 has 18 residues. Written as DNA, the CDR3 is TGTGCCAGCAGCTCCTTGGGAGGGGGTATCAGTGGGAACACTGAAGCTTTCTTT. Translating it yields CASSSLGGGISGNTEAFF.

This clone came up a few times. Written as DNA, the CDR3 is TGTGCCAGCATCCACAGGGGGGCGCCCACCGGGGAGCTGTTTTTT. Amino acids: CASIHRGAPTGELFF. The rearrangement links TRBV7-2 to TRBJ2-2, with 8 bases lining up with TRBD1. The CDR3 sequence is 15 residues long. J gave up 4 bases and V 7 bases, and 8 bases lay outside the gene matches. Per germline, CDR1 SGHTA and CDR2 FQGNSA.

This clone showed up just once. This chain links TRBV5-6 with TRBJ1-3; D gene ambiguous. The CDR3 totals 17 residues. Germline values: CDR1 SGHDT, CDR2 YYEEEE. The V and J ends lost 1 base and 0 bases respectively, with 14 bases between them. This CDR3 reads CASSLYEESSSGNTIYF. The CDR3 region has the DNA TGTGCCAGCAGCTTGTATGAGGAGTCGAGCTCTGGAAACACCATATATTTT.

The J gene is TRBJ2-1, the V gene TRBV24-1; a weak D match, TRBD2 (5 bases). Between the trimmed V and J ends, which lost 9 bases and 7 bases, there was a span of 21 bases. The CDR3 totals 15 residues. Germline CDR1 is KGHDR and CDR2 is SFDVKD. The CDR3 nucleotides read TGTGCCACCTCCAAGGCGACGCCTAGCCTAAATGAGCAGTTCTTC. This sequence encodes CATSKATPSLNEQFF.

CDR3 sequence reads: CASSLSSDFNEQFF. CDR3 bases: TGTGCCAGCAGTTTATCGTCAGATTTCAATGAGCAGTTCTTC. This chain joins TRBV27 and TRBJ2-1, with unresolved D. This CDR3 has 14 amino acids. Germline V gives CDR1 MNHEY, CDR2 SMNVEV (reference sequence). The germline V and J ends were trimmed by 0 bases and 6 bases, with 9 bases remaining between them.

J is TRBJ1-1 and V is TRBV5-1; tentative D call: TRBD1 (6 bases). The CDR3 is made up of 14 amino acids. Germline CDR1 is SGHRS and CDR2 is YFSETQ. The ends were cut back, 3 bases at V and 5 bases at J, with 14 bases in the middle. CDR3 bases: TGCGCCAGCAGCTCGAACAGGGAGGGGACTGAAGCTTTCTTT. Protein sequence: CASSSNREGTEAFF.

This clone was detected only once. The V and J genes are TRBV11-2 and TRBJ2-3; the match to TRBD2 covers 13 bases. The trim removed 7 bases at V and 0 bases at J, leaving 13 bases unmatched. The CDR3 contains 19 residues. Germline assignment: CDR1 SGHAT and CDR2 FQNNGV. The CDR3 region has the DNA TGTGCCAGCACCTTCGGACTAGCGGGGGAGACCCATAGCACAGATACGCAGTATTTT. Translation: CASTFGLAGETHSTDTQYF.

The CDR3 nucleotides read TGTGCCAGCAGCAACCGGGACAGGGATAATTCACCCCTCCACTTT. Its protein product is CASSNRDRDNSPLHF. The V and J genes are TRBV9 and TRBJ1-6, with TRBD1 identical over 9 bases. Germline V gene data show CDR1 as SGDLS and CDR2 as YYNGEE. The CDR3 has 15 residues. Trimming cost V 4 bases and J 5 bases; bases outside gene matches: 4. Full variable domain (rest looked up from reference TRBV9 and TRBJ1-6): DSGVTQTPKHLITATGQRVTLRCSPRSGDLSVYWYQQSLDQGLQFLIQYYNGEERAKGNILERFSAQQFPDLHSELNLSSLELGDSALYFCASSNRDRDNSPLHFGNGTRLTVT.

The gene calls are TRBV6-5 and TRBJ2-7, with 8 positions matching TRBD2. The V gene's germline CDR1 is MNHEY and CDR2 SVGAGI. This CDR3 comprises 15 residues. J lost 4 bases, V lost 0 bases, and 5 bases had no gene match. CDR3 bases: TGTGCCAGCAGTTACTCTCCAGCGGGGGTTTACGAGCAGTACTTC. As protein: CASSYSPAGVYEQYF.